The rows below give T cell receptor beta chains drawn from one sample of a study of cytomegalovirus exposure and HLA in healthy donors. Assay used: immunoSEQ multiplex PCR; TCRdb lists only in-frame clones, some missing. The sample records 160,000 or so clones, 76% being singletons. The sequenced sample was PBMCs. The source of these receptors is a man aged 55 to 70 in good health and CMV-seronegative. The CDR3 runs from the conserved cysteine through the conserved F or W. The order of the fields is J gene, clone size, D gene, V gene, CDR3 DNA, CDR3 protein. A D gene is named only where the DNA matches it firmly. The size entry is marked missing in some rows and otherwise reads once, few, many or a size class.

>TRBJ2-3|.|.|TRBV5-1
TGCGCCAGCAGCTTGCAACTCTCGGGGACAGATACGCAGTATTTT
CASSLQLSGTDTQYF
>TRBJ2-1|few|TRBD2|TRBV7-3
TGTGCCAGCAGCTCCCTGGGGGTAGCGGGGGGGTATGAGCAGTTCTTC
CASSSLGVAGGYEQFF
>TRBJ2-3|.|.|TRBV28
TGTGCTTCGCTAACCCCCGCGGGGAACACAGATACGCAGTATTTT
CASLTPAGNTDTQYF
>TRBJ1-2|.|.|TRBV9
TGTGCCAGCACCGGCTTCGGAGAACCTAACTATGGCTACACCTTC
CASTGFGEPNYGYTF
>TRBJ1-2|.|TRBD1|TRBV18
TGTGCCAGCTCACCGGGGGACCCTAGACAGGGGAGCGGCTACACCTTC
CASSPGDPRQGSGYTF
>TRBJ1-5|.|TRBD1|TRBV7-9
TGTGCCAGCAGCGGACAGGGGAGGCAGCCCCAGCATTTT
CASSGQGRQPQHF
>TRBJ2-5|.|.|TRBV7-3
TGTGCCAGCAGCTTAGTCTCGGGGGACTTAGAGACCCAGTACTTC
CASSLVSGDLETQYF
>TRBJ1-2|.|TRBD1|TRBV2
TGTGCCAGCAGTGAAGACAGGGGGCGCGTCTATGGCTACACCTTC
CASSEDRGRVYGYTF
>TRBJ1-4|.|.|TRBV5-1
TGCGCCAGCAGCTTAGGGAGTAGTAATGAAAAACTGTTTTTT
CASSLGSSNEKLFF
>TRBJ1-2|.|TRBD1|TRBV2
TGTGCCAGTGACCGGGACAGGGCTTCTAACTATGGCTACACCTTC
CASDRDRASNYGYTF
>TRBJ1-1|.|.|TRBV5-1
TGCGCCAGCAGCCGCGGGGAGGGTGTTTCTGAAGCTTTCTTT
CASSRGEGVSEAFF
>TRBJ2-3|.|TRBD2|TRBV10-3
TGTGCCATCAGTGAGTCGTGGCGGGGGGGTTCTGATACGCAGTATTTT
CAISESWRGGSDTQYF
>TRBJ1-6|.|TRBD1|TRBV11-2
TGTGCCAGCAGCTCGACAGACAGGGGGCTGAATTCACCCCTCCACTTT
CASSSTDRGLNSPLHF
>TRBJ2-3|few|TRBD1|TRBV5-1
TGCGCCAGCAGCGGGGGACAGGGAAACACAGATACGCAGTATTTT
CASSGGQGNTDTQYF
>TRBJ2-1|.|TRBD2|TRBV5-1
TGCGCCAGCAGCATAGGACTAGCGGGGAAGAATGAGCAGTTCTTC
CASSIGLAGKNEQFF
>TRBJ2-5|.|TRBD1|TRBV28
TGTGCCAGCAGTTTCAACAGGGGGCCCCAAGAGACCCAGTACTTC
CASSFNRGPQETQYF
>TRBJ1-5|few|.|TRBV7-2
TGTGCCAGCAGCTTAGGTGGCAGGGATCAGCCCCAGCATTTT
CASSLGGRDQPQHF
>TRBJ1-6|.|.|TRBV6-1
TGTGCCAGCAGTGAACCAGGGATCTCACCCCTCCACTTT
CASSEPGISPLHF
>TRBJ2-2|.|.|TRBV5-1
TGCGCCAGCAGCTTTCGAGCGGAGAACACCGGGGAGCTGTTTTTT
CASSFRAENTGELFF